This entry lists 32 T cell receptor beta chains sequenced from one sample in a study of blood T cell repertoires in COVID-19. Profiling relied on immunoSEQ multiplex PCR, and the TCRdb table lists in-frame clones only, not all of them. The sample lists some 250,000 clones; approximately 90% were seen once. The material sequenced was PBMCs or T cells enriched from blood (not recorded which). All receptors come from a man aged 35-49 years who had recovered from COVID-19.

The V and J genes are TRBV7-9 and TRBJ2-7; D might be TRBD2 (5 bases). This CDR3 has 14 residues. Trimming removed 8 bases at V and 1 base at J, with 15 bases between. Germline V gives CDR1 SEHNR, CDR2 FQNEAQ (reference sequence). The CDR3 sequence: CASSLSGDSYEQYF. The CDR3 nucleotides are TGTGCCAGCTCTCTCTCCGGGGATTCCTACGAGCAGTACTTC.

The CDR3 spells CASSLTGVEQYF. The CDR3 nucleotides are TGTGCCAGCAGCCTGACAGGGGTCGAGCAGTACTTC. The chain joins TRBV13 to TRBJ2-7; TRBD1 matches 8 bases. V gave up 5 bases and J gave up 6 bases; unmatched junction bases: 3. Germline CDR1 and CDR2: PRHDT and FYEKMQ (reference sequence). This CDR3 is 12 amino acids long.

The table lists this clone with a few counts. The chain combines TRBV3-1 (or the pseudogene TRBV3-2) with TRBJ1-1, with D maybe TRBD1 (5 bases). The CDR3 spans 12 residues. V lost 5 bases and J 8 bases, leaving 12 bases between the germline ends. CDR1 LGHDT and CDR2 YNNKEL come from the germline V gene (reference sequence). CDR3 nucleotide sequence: TGTGCCAGCAGCTCCAGGGAATTAGAAGCTTTCTTT. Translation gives CASSSRELEAFF.

CDR3 residues: CASSLGGDRRGAFF. The CDR3 DNA sequence: TGTGCCAGCAGCTTAGGAGGGGACAGGAGGGGAGCTTTCTTT. V gene TRBV7-9 combines with J gene TRBJ1-1, with 8 positions matching TRBD1. Germline CDR1 reads SEHNR; CDR2 reads FQNEAQ (reference sequence). This CDR3 contains 14 residues. Trimming at V came to 1 base and at J to 10 bases, leaving 8 bases not matched to a gene.

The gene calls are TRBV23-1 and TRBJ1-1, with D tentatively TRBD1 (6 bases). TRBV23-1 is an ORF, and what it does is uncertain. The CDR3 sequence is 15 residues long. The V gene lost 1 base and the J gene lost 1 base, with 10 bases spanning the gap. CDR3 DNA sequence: TGCGCCAGCAGTCAATACGAAGGGGGGAACACTGAAGCTTTCTTT. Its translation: CASSQYEGGNTEAFF.

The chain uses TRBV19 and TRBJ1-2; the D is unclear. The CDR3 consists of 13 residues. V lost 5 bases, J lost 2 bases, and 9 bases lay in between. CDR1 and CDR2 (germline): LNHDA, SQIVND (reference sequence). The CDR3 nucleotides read TGTGCCAGTAGTTATACAGTCAACTATGGCTACACCTTC. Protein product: CASSYTVNYGYTF.

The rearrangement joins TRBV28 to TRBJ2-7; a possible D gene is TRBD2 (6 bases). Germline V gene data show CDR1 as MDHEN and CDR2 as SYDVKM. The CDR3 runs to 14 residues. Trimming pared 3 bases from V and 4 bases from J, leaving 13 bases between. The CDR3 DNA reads TGTGCCAGCAGTTTTCCTAGCGAGACGTACGAGCAGTACTTC. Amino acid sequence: CASSFPSETYEQYF.

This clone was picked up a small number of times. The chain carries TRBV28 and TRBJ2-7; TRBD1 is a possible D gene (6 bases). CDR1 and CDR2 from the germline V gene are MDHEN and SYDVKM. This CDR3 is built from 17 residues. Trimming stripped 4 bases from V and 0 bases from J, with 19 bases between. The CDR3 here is CASSSDPGQESSYEQYF. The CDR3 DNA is TGTGCCAGCAGTTCTGATCCGGGACAAGAGAGCTCCTACGAGCAGTACTTC. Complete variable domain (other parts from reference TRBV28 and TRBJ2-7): DVKVTQSSRYLVKRTGEKVFLECVQDMDHENMFWYRQDPGLGLRLIYFSYDVKMKEKGDIPEGYSVSREKKERFSLILESASTNQTSMYLCASSSDPGQESSYEQYFGPGTRLTVT.

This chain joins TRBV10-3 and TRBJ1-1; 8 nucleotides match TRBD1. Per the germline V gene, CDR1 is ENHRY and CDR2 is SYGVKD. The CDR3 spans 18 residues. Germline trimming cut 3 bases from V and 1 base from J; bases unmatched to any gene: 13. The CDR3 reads CAISDPTGTGLKNTEAFF. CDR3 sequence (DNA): TGTGCCATCAGTGACCCCACCGGGACAGGCCTGAAGAACACTGAAGCTTTCTTT.

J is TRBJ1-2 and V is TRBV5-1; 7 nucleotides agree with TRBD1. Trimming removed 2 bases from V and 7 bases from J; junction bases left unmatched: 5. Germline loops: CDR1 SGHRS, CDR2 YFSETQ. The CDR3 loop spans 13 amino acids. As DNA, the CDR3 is TGCGCCAGCAGCTTCCGCAGGGGGAGTGGCTACACCTTC. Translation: CASSFRRGSGYTF.

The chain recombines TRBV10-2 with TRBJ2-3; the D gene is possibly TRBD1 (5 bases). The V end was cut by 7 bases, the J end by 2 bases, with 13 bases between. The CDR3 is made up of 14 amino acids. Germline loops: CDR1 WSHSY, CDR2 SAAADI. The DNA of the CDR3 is TGCGCCAGCATAAGTTGGGGCCCCACAGATACGCAGTATTTT. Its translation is CASISWGPTDTQYF.

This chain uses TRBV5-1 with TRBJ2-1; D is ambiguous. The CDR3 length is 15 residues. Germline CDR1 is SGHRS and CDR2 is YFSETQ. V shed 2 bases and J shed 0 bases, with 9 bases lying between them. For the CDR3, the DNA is TGCGCCAGCAGCTTTTCACAATCCTCCTACAATGAGCAGTTCTTC. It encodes CASSFSQSSYNEQFF.

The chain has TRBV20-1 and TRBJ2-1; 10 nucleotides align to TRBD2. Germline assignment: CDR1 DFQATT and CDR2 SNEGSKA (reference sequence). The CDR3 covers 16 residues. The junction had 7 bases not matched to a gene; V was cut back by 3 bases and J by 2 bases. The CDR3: CSASDRSGGAYNEQFF. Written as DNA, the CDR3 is TGCAGTGCTAGTGACCGGAGCGGGGGGGCCTACAATGAGCAGTTCTTC.

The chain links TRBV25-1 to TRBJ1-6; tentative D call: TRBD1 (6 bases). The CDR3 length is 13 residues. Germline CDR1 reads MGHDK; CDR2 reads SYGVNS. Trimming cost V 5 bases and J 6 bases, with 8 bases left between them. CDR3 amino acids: CASSIQGNSPLHF. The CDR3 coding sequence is TGTGCCAGCAGTATACAGGGTAATTCACCCCTCCACTTT.

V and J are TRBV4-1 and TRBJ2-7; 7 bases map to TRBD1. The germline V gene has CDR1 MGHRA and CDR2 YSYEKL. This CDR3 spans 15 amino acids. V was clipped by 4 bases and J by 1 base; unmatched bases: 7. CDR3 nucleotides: TGCGCCAGCAGCCTGCGGCAGGGGGAGTCCTACGAGCAGTACTTC. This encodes CASSLRQGESYEQYF.

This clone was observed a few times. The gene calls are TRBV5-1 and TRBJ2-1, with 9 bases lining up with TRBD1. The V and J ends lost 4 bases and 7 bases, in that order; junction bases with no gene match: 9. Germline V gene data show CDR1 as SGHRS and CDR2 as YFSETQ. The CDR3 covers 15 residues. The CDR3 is CASSGGQGFRNEQFF. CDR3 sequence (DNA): TGCGCCAGCAGCGGGGGACAGGGTTTTAGGAATGAGCAGTTCTTC.

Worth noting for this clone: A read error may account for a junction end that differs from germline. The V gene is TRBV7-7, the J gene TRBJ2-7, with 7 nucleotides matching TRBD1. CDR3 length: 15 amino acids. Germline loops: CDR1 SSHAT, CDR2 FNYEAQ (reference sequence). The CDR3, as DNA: TGTGCTAGCAGCTTATATCCGGGACAGTCCTACGAGCAGTACTTC. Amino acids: CASSLYPGQSYEQYF. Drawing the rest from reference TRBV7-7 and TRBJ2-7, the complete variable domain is GAGVSQSPRYKVTKRGQDVTLRCDPISSHATLYWYQQALGQGPEFLTYFNYEAQPDKSGLPSDRFSAERPEGSISTLTIQRTEQRDSAMYRCASSLYPGQSYEQYFGPGTRLTVT.

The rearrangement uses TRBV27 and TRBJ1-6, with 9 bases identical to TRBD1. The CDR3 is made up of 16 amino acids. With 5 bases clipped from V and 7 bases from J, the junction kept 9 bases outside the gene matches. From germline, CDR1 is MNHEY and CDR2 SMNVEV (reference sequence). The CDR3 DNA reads TGTGCCAGCAGTAAACAGGGGGCTTTACCAAATTCACCCCTCCACTTT. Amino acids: CASSKQGALPNSPLHF.

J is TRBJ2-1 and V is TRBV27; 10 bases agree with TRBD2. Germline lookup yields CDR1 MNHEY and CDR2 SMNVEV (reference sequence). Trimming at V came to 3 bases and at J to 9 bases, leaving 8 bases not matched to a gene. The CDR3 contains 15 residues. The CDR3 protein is CASSFWSGGAIEQFF. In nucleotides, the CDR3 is TGTGCCAGCAGTTTTTGGAGCGGGGGGGCCATTGAGCAGTTCTTC.

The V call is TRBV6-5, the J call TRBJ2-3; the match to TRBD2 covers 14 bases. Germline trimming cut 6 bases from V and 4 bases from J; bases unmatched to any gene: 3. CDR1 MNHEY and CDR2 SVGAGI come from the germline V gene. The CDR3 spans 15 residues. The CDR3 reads CASSPGLAGADTQYF. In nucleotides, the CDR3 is TGTGCCAGCAGCCCGGGACTAGCGGGGGCAGATACGCAGTATTTT.

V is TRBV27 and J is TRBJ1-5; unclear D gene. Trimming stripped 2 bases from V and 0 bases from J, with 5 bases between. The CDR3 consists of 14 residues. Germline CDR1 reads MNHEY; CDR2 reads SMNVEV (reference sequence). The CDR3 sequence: CASSLTNSNQPQHF. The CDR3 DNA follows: TGTGCCAGCAGTTTAACTAATAGCAATCAGCCCCAGCATTTT.

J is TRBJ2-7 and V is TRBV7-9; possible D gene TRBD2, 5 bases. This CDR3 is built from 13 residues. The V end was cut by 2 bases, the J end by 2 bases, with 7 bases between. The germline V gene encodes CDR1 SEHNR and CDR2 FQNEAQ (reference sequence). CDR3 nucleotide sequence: TGTGCCAGCAGCTTAAGAGGGCCCTACGAGCAGTACTTC. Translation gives CASSLRGPYEQYF.

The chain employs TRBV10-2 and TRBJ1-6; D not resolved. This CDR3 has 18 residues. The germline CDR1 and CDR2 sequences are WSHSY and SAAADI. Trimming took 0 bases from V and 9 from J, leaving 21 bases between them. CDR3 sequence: CASSESIPPATRGSPLHF. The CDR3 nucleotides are TGCGCCAGCAGTGAGTCGATCCCCCCAGCCACACGGGGTTCACCCCTCCACTTT.

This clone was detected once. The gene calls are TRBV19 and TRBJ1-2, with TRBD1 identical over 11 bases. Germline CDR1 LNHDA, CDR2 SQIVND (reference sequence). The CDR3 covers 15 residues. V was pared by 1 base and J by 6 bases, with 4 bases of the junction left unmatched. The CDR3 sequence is CASSIAWTGGDGYTF. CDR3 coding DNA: TGTGCCAGTAGTATAGCCTGGACAGGGGGCGATGGCTACACCTTC.

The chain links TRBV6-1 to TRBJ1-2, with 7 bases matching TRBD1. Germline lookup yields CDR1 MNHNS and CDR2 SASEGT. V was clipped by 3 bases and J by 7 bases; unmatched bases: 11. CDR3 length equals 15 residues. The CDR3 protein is CASSEQGVSISGYTF. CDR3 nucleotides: TGTGCCAGCAGTGAGCAGGGGGTCTCGATCTCTGGCTACACCTTC.

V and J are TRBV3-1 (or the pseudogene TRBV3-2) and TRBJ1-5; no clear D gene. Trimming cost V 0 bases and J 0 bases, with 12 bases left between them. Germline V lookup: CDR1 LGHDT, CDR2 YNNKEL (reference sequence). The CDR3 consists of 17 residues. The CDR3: CASSQEIGGYSNQPQHF. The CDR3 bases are TGTGCCAGCAGCCAAGAGATAGGAGGCTATAGCAATCAGCCCCAGCATTTT.

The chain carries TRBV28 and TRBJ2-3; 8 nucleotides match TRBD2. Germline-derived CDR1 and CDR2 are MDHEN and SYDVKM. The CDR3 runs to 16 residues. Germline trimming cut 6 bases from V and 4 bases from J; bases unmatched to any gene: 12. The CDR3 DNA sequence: TGTGCCAGCAGCTCCTCGGCAAGCGGGAGACCAGATACGCAGTATTTT. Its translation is CASSSSASGRPDTQYF.

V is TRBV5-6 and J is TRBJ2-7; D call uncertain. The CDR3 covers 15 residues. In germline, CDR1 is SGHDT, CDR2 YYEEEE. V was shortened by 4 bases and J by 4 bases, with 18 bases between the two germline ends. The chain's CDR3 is CASSPPWSGIYEQYF. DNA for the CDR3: TGTGCCAGCAGCCCCCCTTGGTCAGGTATATACGAGCAGTACTTC.

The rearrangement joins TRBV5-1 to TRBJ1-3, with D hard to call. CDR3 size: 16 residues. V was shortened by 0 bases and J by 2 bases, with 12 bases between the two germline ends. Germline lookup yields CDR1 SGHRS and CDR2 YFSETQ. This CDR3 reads CASSLVEGMAGNTIYF. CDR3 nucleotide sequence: TGCGCCAGCAGCTTGGTGGAGGGTATGGCTGGAAACACCATATATTTT.

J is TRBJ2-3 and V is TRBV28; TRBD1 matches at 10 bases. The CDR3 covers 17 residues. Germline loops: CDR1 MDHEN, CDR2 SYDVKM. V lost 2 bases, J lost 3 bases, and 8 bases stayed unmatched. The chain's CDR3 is CASSLQTGGSRTDTQYF. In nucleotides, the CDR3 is TGTGCCAGCAGTTTACAGACAGGGGGCTCGAGGACAGATACGCAGTATTTT.

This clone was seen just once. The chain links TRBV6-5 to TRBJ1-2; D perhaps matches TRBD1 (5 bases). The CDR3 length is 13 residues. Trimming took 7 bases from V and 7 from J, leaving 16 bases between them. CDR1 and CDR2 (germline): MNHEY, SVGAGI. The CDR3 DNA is TGTGCCAGCAAAGTTTCAGGGCCCACTGGCTACACCTTC. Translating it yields CASKVSGPTGYTF.

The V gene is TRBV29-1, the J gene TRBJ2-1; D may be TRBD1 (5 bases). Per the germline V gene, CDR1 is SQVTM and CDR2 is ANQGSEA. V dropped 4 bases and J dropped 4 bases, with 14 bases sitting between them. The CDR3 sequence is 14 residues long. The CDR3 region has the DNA TGCAGCGTTGGATCAGGGAATAAGTACAATGAGCAGTTCTTC. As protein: CSVGSGNKYNEQFF.